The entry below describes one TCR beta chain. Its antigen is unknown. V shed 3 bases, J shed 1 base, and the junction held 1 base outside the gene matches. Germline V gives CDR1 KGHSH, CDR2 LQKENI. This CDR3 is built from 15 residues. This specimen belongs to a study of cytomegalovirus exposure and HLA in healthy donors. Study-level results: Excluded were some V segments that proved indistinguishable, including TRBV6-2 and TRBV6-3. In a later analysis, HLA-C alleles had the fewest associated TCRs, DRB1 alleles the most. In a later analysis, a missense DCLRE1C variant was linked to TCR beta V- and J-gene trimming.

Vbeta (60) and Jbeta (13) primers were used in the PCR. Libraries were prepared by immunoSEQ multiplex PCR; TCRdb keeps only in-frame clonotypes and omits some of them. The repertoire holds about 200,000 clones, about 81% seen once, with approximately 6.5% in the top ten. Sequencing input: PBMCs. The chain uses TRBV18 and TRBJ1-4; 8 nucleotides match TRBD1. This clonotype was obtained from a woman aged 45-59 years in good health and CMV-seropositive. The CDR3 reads CASSPDRETNEKLFF. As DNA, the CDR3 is TGTGCCAGCTCACCGGACAGGGAAACTAATGAAAAACTGTTTTTT.